These 24 T cell receptor beta chains were sequenced from one sample in a study of regulatory T cells in long-lasting Graves disease (dated by TCRdb to the early 2020s). The sample's time point label, decoded: newly diagnosed GD, antithyroid drugs for less than 3 months. For both TCR sequencing and RNA sequencing, RNA was extracted from PBMCs using TRIzol. The protocol used for the library was multiplex PCR. TCRdb lists the instrument as Illumina HiSeq 4000. iRepertoire HTBI primers and Arm-PCR amplification of CDR3 regions were used to construct TCR beta libraries. Through fastp at Q25 and MiXCR, TCRdb rebuilt clones from the public reads, retaining in-frame beta chains. Under each unique CDR3 protein, matching rows form one entry showing the most common genes and DNA. The sample table shows hundreds of thousands of distinct CDR3 sequences, and around 16% are seen once. Approximately 22% of the sample goes to the ten largest clones.

The sample here was peripheral blood mononuclear cells (PBMCs), taken at new diagnosis, from a patient treated with antithyroid drugs. The receptors here all came from a female donor with Graves disease.

In this sample, this clonotype turned up many times. The rearrangement uses TRBV5-6 and TRBJ1-6; 7 bases fit TRBD1. This CDR3 spans 15 amino acids. The germline V gene encodes CDR1 SGHDT and CDR2 YYEEEE. V shed 8 bases and J 1 base; nucleotides not matched to a gene: 6. The CDR3: CASRTQGSYNSPLHF. In DNA form, the CDR3 reads TGTGCCAGTAGGACACAGGGGTCCTATAATTCACCCCTCCACTTT.

As concerns this clonotype: Being one base from a much bigger clone, this may be a read error. The chain uses TRBV2 and TRBJ2-2, with D possibly being TRBD1 or TRBD2 (5 bases each). V gave up 2 bases and J gave up 6 bases, with 7 bases separating them. Germline V gene lookup returns CDR1 SNHLY and CDR2 FYNNEI. This CDR3 comprises 13 residues. DNA of the CDR3: TGTGCCAGCAGTGAACCGGGGCCCGGGGAGCTGTTTTTT. Encoded protein: CASSEPGPGELFF.

On this clonotype: Just one base apart from a much larger clone, this may be a read error. The rearrangement uses TRBV2 and TRBJ2-2; 7 nucleotides line up with TRBD1. Germline CDR1 and CDR2: SNHLY and FYNNEI. The CDR3 length is 14 residues. In DNA, the CDR3 is TGTGCCAGCAGTTCGGACAGGAACACCGGGGAGCTGCTTTTT. This gives the protein CASSSDRNTGELLF.

The V call is TRBV20-1, the J call TRBJ2-1, with D perhaps TRBD2 (6 bases). V lost 5 bases and J 0 bases, leaving 17 bases between the germline ends. The germline gives CDR1 DFQATT, CDR2 SNEGSKA (reference sequence). The CDR3 covers 16 residues. CDR3 nucleotide sequence: TGCAGTGCTCGGGAGCCGGGACCGAGCTCCTACAATGAGCAGTTCTTC. Encoded protein: CSAREPGPSSYNEQFF.

Many counts were recorded for this clonotype. This chain uses TRBV29-1 with TRBJ2-1; the D gene could be TRBD1 or TRBD2 (5 bases each). The CDR3 has 16 residues. V was trimmed by 2 bases and J by 6 bases, leaving 20 bases between them. Germline assignment: CDR1 SQVTM and CDR2 ANQGSEA. The CDR3 here is CSVEIRGRFSSNEQFF. The CDR3 DNA reads TGCAGCGTTGAAATTAGGGGACGATTTAGCAGCAATGAGCAGTTCTTC.

The chain couples TRBV4-3 to TRBJ2-1; D is uncertain. The germline gives CDR1 LGHNA, CDR2 YSLEER. CDR3 length: 16 residues. Trimming shortened V by 1 base and J by 4 bases, and 14 bases separated the two germline ends. CDR3 sequence (DNA): TGCGCCAGCAGCCAAGGTCTCGTGAACTATTACAATGAGCAGTTCTTC. It yields the protein CASSQGLVNYYNEQFF.

At least ten counts were recorded for this clonotype. The chain has TRBV28 and TRBJ2-7, with D perhaps matching TRBD2 (6 bases). Germline-derived CDR1 and CDR2 are MDHEN and SYDVKM. V was cut by 4 bases and J by 7 bases, with 14 bases left in between. This CDR3 comprises 13 residues. Written as DNA, the CDR3 is TGTGCCAGCAGTTCCCGGACCGCGGGAGAGCAGTACTTC. Protein: CASSSRTAGEQYF. Variable domain in full (rest from reference TRBV28 and TRBJ2-7): DVKVTQSSRYLVKRTGEKVFLECVQDMDHENMFWYRQDPGLGLRLIYFSYDVKMKEKGDIPEGYSVSREKKERFSLILESASTNQTSMYLCASSSRTAGEQYFGPGTRLTVT.

This clonotype was counted ten times or more. The V gene is TRBV13, the J gene TRBJ1-5; D possibly corresponds to TRBD1 (5 bases). Trimming left V 5 bases short and J 6 bases short, with 23 bases between. The CDR3 runs to 17 residues. CDR1 and CDR2 from the germline V gene are PRHDT and FYEKMQ (reference sequence). In nucleotides, the CDR3 is TGTGCCAGCAGCCGGTCCTCACAGGCCCTTGGACGTCAGCCCCAGCATTTT. It encodes CASSRSSQALGRQPQHF.

This clonotype was seen at least ten times. The genes are TRBV7-2 and TRBJ2-7; D remains unclear. V was trimmed by 1 base and J by 5 bases, leaving 12 bases between them. Germline CDR1 and CDR2: SGHTA and FQGNSA. This CDR3 has 14 residues. CDR3 in amino acids: CASSLEGSLDEQYF. As DNA, the CDR3 is TGTGCCAGCAGCTTAGAGGGAAGCCTGGACGAGCAGTACTTC.

This clonotype showed up many times. The gene calls are TRBV10-3 and TRBJ1-2, with a possible D match to TRBD1 (5 bases). CDR1 ENHRY and CDR2 SYGVKD come from the germline V gene. Trimming cost V 7 bases and J 7 bases, with 28 bases left between them. The length of the CDR3 is 17 residues. In DNA form, the CDR3 reads TGTGCCATCACCTCACGGAAAAACGACAGACACGTTAGTGGCTACACCTTC. Its translation is CAITSRKNDRHVSGYTF.

V usage is TRBV3-1 and J usage is TRBJ1-2; TRBD1 is a possible D gene (6 bases). Germline V gene lookup returns CDR1 LGHDT and CDR2 YNNKEL (reference sequence). The CDR3 covers 15 residues. V lost 0 bases and J 8 bases, leaving 16 bases between the germline ends. In nucleotides, the CDR3 is TGTGCCAGCAGCCAAGATGGGGGGGGCACGCGGGGCTACACCTTC. Amino acids: CASSQDGGGTRGYTF.

This clonotype has at least ten counts. The rearrangement joins TRBV2 to TRBJ2-1; D is perhaps TRBD1 (5 bases). The CDR3 covers 15 residues. Trimming cost V 7 bases and J 9 bases, with 22 bases left between them. In germline, CDR1 is SNHLY, CDR2 FYNNEI. In DNA, the CDR3 is TGTGCCAGCATGTGGAGCAGGGAAGTCATGGGTGAGCAGTTCTTC. The encoded protein is CASMWSREVMGEQFF.

This clonotype was seen ten or more times. The rearrangement links TRBV2 to TRBJ1-3; possibly TRBD1 for D (5 bases). This CDR3 region has 14 residues. The V end was cut by 4 bases, the J end by 2 bases, with 9 bases between. The germline V gene has CDR1 SNHLY and CDR2 FYNNEI. The CDR3 loop is CASSAGLAGNTIYF. CDR3 bases: TGTGCCAGCAGTGCAGGGCTCGCTGGAAACACCATATATTTT.

The chain links TRBV20-1 to TRBJ2-1; TRBD2 is a possible D gene (5 bases). There are 13 residues in the CDR3. The V gene lost 8 bases and the J gene lost 1 base, with 12 bases spanning the gap. Germline CDR1 DFQATT, CDR2 SNEGSKA (reference sequence). The CDR3 spells CSTIQRSYNEQFF. The CDR3 DNA reads as TGCAGTACTATACAGCGGTCCTACAATGAGCAGTTCTTC.

In this sample, this clonotype turned up many times. The chain has TRBV7-9 and TRBJ2-1; TRBD2 agrees at 9 bases. Trimming cost V 4 bases and J 10 bases; bases outside gene matches: 11. Germline loops: CDR1 SEHNR, CDR2 FQNEAQ (reference sequence). The CDR3 extends over 15 amino acids. Here the CDR3 DNA reads TGTGCCAGCAGCTCCGTCCCGGGACTAGCTGGGGAGCAGTTCTTC. It codes for CASSSVPGLAGEQFF.

This clonotype showed up many times. The J gene is TRBJ2-3, the V gene TRBV12-3 or TRBV12-4; 9 bases map to TRBD1. V shed 3 bases, J shed 4 bases, and the junction held 5 bases outside the gene matches. This CDR3 has 15 amino acids. CDR3 coding DNA: TGTGCCAGCAGTTTCGGGACAGGGAACTCAGATACGCAGTATTTT. Amino acid sequence: CASSFGTGNSDTQYF.

This CDR3 reads CSVATGNPYEQYF. The CDR3 region has the DNA TGCAGCGTGGCGACAGGGAATCCCTACGAGCAGTACTTC. The chain carries TRBV29-1 and TRBJ2-7, with 7 bases lining up with TRBD1. The germline V gene encodes CDR1 SQVTM and CDR2 ANQGSEA. J lost 2 bases, V lost 6 bases, and 7 bases had no gene match. This CDR3 spans 13 amino acids.

This clonotype turned up a few times. V and J are TRBV18 and TRBJ1-1, with a possible D match to TRBD1 (5 bases). The CDR3 length is 15 residues. Per germline, CDR1 KGHSH and CDR2 LQKENI. The V end was cut by 1 base, the J end by 5 bases, with 14 bases between. Here the CDR3 reads CASSPLRWGETEAFF. DNA of the CDR3: TGTGCCAGCTCACCACTACGATGGGGGGAAACTGAAGCTTTCTTT.

The genes are TRBV24-1 and TRBJ2-1, with D perhaps matching TRBD1 or TRBD2 (6 bases each). CDR3 size: 13 residues. Germline values: CDR1 KGHDR, CDR2 SFDVKD. V was shortened by 9 bases and J by 5 bases, with 13 bases between the two germline ends. Written as DNA, the CDR3 is TGTGCCACCCGGGGGACAAGCAACAATGAGCAGTTCTTC. Residues: CATRGTSNNEQFF.

This clonotype was recorded a few times. This rearrangement joins TRBV3-1 to TRBJ2-3; 7 bases agree with TRBD2. The germline CDR1 and CDR2 sequences are LGHDT and YNNKEL (reference sequence). Losses at the gene ends were 1 base for V and 0 bases for J; bases not matched to a gene: 10. The CDR3 consists of 18 residues. CDR3 region: CASSQARGGGESTDTQYF. As DNA, the CDR3 is TGTGCCAGCAGCCAAGCAAGGGGCGGGGGAGAGAGCACAGATACGCAGTATTTT.

The table lists this clonotype with many counts. The rearrangement joins TRBV20-1 to TRBJ2-5; no clear D. The CDR3 is 11 amino acids. In germline, CDR1 is DFQATT, CDR2 SNEGSKA (reference sequence). V lost 0 bases and J 7 bases, leaving 6 bases between the germline ends. CDR3: CSAREVGTQYF. CDR3 bases: TGCAGTGCTAGAGAGGTGGGGACCCAGTACTTC.

This clonotype occurred many times. V usage is TRBV7-9 and J usage is TRBJ2-2, with 12 bases aligning to TRBD2. The CDR3 runs 17 residues. From germline, CDR1 is SEHNR and CDR2 FQNEAQ (reference sequence). J lost 4 bases, V lost 5 bases, and 8 bases had no gene match. CDR3 DNA: TGTGCCAGCAGCCCGCCTAGCGGGAGGGGCGGCACCGGGGAGCTGTTTTTT. Encoded protein: CASSPPSGRGGTGELFF.

Notes on this clonotype: A much larger clone lies a single base off, so this may be a read error. The missing conserved phenylalanine or tryptophan at the end of this CDR3 makes a read error likely. V and J are TRBV11-2 and TRBJ1-6; TRBD1 aligns across 10 bases. Germline CDR1 and CDR2: SGHAT and FQNNGV. The trim removed 1 base at V and 8 bases at J, leaving 2 bases unmatched. The CDR3 covers 15 residues. The CDR3 sequence: CASSLVGTGDSPLHS. The CDR3 DNA reads as TGTGCCAGCAGCTTAGTTGGGACAGGGGATTCACCCCTCCACTCT.

This clonotype was found many times. The rearrangement uses TRBV5-1 and TRBJ2-7, with a weak D call TRBD1 (6 bases). The CDR3 sequence is 14 residues long. Trimming removed 4 bases at V and 3 bases at J, with 14 bases between. CDR1 is SGHRS, CDR2 YFSETQ, per germline. CDR3 DNA: TGCGCCAGCAGCAGTCCGGGACACCTCTACGAGCAGTACTTC. Translation: CASSSPGHLYEQYF.